This entry concerns a single T cell receptor (beta chain). The CDR3 is made up of 11 amino acids. Germline CDR1 and CDR2: DFQATT and SNEGSKA (reference sequence). Trimming removed 4 bases at V and 7 bases at J, with 10 bases between. This sample was included in a study of blood T cell repertoires in COVID-19. The repertoire was sequenced with immunoSEQ multiplex PCR; TCRdb's copy has only in-frame clones and lacks some. This table has approximately 150,000 clones, roughly 86% appearing once. The V and J genes are TRBV20-1 and TRBJ1-1; unclear D gene. This TCR was sampled from a woman in her forties or fifties with acute or convalescent COVID-19. The sequenced sample was peripheral blood. The CDR3 DNA reads TGCAGTGCTATGGAGGCCAGTGAAGCTTTCTTT. Its translation is CSAMEASEAFF.